Below, 4 T cell receptor beta chains from the same sample are listed, as sequenced in a study of blood T cells in healthy people across ages. Together with a sample-barcoded 5' primer, a J-beta primer mix was included in a second PCR lasting roughly 6 to 12 cycles. TCRdb analysed the 5' RACE reads with MiXCR anew, one entry per CDR3 protein. This sample yields hundreds of thousands of distinct CDR3 sequences, of which around 41% are seen a single time; roughly 30% belongs to the top ten. The sequenced sample was blood. Receptors were obtained from a man aged 80 or over in good health.

The gene calls are TRBV6-2 or TRBV6-3 and TRBJ2-7; 9 nucleotides match TRBD2. Germline-derived CDR1 and CDR2 are MNHEY and SVGEGT. With 6 bases clipped from V and 7 bases from J, the junction kept 7 bases outside the gene matches. This CDR3 spans 13 amino acids. CDR3 residues: CASRKGTSNEQYF. The CDR3 DNA is TGTGCCAGCAGAAAGGGGACTAGCAATGAGCAGTACTTC.

The chain joins TRBV7-2 to TRBJ2-1, with 9 bases lining up with TRBD2. The germline CDR1 and CDR2 sequences are SGHTA and FQGNSA. After removal of 4 bases from V and 7 bases from J, the junction contained 8 bases not matched to a gene. The CDR3 totals 15 residues. CDR3 sequence: CASSSRRGGINEQFF. CDR3 nucleotides: TGTGCCAGCAGCTCCCGGCGGGGGGGTATTAATGAGCAGTTCTTC.

The CDR3 loop reads CASSLRSGVNSPLHF. CDR3 in DNA: TGTGCCAGCAGTTTAAGGTCAGGCGTCAATTCACCCCTCCACTTT. The chain has TRBV28 and TRBJ1-6; D is ambiguous. The CDR3 covers 15 residues. V lost 2 bases to trimming and J lost 7 bases, with 12 bases between them. The germline CDR1 and CDR2 sequences are MDHEN and SYDVKM.

This rearrangement joins TRBV4-3 to TRBJ2-5; D gene unclear. Trimming removed 0 bases from V and 5 bases from J, with 10 bases in between. Germline assignment: CDR1 LGHNA and CDR2 YSLEER. The CDR3 extends over 14 amino acids. CDR3 loop: CASSQDLTPETQYF. Here the CDR3 DNA reads TGCGCCAGCAGCCAAGATTTGACACCCGAGACCCAGTACTTC.